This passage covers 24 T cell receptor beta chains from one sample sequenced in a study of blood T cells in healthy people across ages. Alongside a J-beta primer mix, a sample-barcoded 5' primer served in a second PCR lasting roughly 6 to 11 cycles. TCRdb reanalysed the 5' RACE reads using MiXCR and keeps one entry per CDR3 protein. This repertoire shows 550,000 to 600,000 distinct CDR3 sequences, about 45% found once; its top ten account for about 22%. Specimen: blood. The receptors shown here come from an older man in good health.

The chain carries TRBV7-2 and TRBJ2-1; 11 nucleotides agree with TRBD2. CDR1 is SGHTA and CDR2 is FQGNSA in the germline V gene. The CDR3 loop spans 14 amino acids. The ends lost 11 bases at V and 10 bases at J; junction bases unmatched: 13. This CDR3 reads CAGTGTSGPLEQFF. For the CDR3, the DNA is TGTGCCGGGACCGGGACTAGCGGCCCTTTGGAGCAGTTCTTC.

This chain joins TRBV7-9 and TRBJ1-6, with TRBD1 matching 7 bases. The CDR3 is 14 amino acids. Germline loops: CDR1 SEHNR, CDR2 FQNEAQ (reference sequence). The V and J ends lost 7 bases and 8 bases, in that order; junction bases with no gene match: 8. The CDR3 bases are TGTGCCAGCAAGCTTAGTCAGGGGGATTCACCCCTCCACTTT. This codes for CASKLSQGDSPLHF.

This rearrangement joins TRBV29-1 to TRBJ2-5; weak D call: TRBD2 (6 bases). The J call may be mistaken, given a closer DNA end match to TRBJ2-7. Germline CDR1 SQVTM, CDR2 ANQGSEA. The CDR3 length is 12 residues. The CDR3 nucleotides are TGCAGCGTGCGGGAAATGTACTACGAGCAGTACTTC. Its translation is CSVREMYYEQYF.

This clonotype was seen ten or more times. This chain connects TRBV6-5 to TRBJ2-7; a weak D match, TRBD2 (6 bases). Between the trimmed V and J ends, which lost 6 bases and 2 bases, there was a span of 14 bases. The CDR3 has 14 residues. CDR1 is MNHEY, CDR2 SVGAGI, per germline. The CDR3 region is CASRPGTGAYEQYF. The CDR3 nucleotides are TGTGCCAGCAGGCCCGGGACGGGAGCCTACGAGCAGTACTTC.

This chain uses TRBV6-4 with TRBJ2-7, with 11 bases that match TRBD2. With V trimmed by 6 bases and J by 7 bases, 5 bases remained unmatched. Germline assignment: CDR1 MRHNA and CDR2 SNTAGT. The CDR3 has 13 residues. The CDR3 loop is CASSGLAGGEQYF. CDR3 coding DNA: TGTGCCAGCAGCGGATTAGCGGGAGGGGAGCAGTACTTC.

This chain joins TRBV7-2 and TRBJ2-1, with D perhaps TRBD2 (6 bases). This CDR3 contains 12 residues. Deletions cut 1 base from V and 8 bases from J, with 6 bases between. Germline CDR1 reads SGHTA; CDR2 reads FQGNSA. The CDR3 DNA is TGTGCCAGCAGCTTAGGGGAGGATGAGCAGTTCTTC. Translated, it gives CASSLGEDEQFF.

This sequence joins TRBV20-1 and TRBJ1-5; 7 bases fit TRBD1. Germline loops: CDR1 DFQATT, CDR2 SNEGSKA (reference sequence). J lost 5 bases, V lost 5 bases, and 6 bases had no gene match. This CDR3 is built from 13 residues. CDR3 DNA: TGCAGTGCTTCCAGGGACAGAGATCAGCCCCAGCATTTT. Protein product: CSASRDRDQPQHF.

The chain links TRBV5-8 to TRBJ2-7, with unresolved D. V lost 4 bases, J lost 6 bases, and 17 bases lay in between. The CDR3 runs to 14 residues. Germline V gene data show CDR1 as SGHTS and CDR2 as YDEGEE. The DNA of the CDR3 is TGTGCCAGCAGCCTAATAAGGGCGACGGGCGAGCAGTACTTC. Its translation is CASSLIRATGEQYF.

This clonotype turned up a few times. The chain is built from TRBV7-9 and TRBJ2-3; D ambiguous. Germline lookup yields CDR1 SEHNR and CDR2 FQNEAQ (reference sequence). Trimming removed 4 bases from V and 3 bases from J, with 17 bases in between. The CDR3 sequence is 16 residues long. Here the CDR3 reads CASSSSGPSQTDTQYF. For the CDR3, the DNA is TGTGCCAGCAGCTCCTCGGGCCCGAGCCAGACAGATACGCAGTATTTT. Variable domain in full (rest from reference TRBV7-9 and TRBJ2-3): DTGVSQNPRHKITKRGQNVTFRCDPISEHNRLYWYRQTLGQGPEFLTYFQNEAQLEKSRLLSDRFSAERPKGSFSTLEIQRTEQGDSAMYLCASSSSGPSQTDTQYFGPGTRLTVL.

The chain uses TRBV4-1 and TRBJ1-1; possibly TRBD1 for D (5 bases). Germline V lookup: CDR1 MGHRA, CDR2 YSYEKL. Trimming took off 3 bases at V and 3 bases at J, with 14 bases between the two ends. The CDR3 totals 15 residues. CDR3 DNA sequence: TGCGCCAGCAGCCAGGAGGGGTGGTTGGACACTGAAGCTTTCTTT. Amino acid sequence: CASSQEGWLDTEAFF.

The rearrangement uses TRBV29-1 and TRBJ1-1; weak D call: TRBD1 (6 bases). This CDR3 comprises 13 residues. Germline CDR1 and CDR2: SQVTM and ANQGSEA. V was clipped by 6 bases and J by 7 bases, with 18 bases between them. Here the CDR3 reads CSVSGDRKYEAFF. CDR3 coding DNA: TGCAGCGTCTCCGGAGACAGGAAGTATGAAGCTTTCTTT.

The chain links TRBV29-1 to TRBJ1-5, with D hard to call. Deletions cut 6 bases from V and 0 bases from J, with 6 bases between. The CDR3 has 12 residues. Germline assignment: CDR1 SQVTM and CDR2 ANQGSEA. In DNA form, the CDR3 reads TGCAGCGTGGCGAATAGCAATCAGCCCCAGCATTTT. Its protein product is CSVANSNQPQHF.

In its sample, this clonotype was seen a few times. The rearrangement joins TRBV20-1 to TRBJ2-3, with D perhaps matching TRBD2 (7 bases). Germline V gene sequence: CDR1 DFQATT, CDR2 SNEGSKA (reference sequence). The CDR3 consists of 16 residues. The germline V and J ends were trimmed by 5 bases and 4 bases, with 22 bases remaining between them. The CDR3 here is CSAGGAGAKGADTQYF. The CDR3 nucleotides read TGCAGTGCTGGAGGGGCGGGGGCGAAAGGAGCAGATACGCAGTATTTT.

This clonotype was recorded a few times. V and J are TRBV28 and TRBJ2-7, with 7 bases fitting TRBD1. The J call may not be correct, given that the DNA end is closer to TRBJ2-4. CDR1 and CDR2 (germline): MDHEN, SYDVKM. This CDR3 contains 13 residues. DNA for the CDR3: TGTGCCAGCAGTTTGGCCAGGGGGTACATTCAGTACTTC. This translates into CASSLARGYIQYF.

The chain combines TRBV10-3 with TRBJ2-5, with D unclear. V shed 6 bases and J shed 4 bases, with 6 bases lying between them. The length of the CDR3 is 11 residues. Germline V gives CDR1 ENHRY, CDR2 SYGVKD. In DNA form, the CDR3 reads TGTGCCATCAGGAACACAGAGACCCAGTACTTC. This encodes CAIRNTETQYF.

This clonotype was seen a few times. DNA for the CDR3: TGTGCCAGCAGCTTTCTGGGGCAGGAGACCCAGTACTTC. This codes for CASSFLGQETQYF. V gene TRBV7-2 combines with J gene TRBJ2-5; D perhaps matches TRBD1 (5 bases). V was cut by 3 bases and J by 5 bases, with 10 bases left in between. The CDR3 is 13 residues long. Per the germline V gene, CDR1 is SGHTA and CDR2 is FQGNSA.

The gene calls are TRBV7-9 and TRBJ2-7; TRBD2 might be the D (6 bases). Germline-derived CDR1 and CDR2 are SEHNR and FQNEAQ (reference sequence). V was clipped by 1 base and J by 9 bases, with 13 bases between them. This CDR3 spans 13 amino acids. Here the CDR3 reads CASSLVSDGGQYF. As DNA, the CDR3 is TGTGCCAGCAGCTTAGTCTCCGACGGGGGGCAGTACTTC. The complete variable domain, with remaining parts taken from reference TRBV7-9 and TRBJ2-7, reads DTGVSQNPRHKITKRGQNVTFRCDPISEHNRLYWYRQTLGQGPEFLTYFQNEAQLEKSRLLSDRFSAERPKGSFSTLEIQRTEQGDSAMYLCASSLVSDGGQYFGPGTRLTVT.

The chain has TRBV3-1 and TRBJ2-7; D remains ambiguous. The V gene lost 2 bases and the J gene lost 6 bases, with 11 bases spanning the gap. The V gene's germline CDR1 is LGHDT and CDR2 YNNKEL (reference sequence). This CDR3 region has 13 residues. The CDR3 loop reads CASSQHLGIEQYF. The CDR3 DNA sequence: TGTGCCAGCAGCCAACACTTAGGAATCGAGCAGTACTTC.

The chain's CDR3 is CATSRAGRPYEQYF. The CDR3, as DNA: TGTGCCACCAGCAGAGCGGGACGGCCCTACGAGCAGTACTTC. The chain combines TRBV15 with TRBJ2-7; D could derive from TRBD1 or TRBD2 (5 bases each). The ends were cut back, 1 base at V and 2 bases at J, with 9 bases in the middle. The germline CDR1 and CDR2 sequences are LNHNV and YYDKDF (reference sequence). The CDR3 loop spans 14 amino acids.

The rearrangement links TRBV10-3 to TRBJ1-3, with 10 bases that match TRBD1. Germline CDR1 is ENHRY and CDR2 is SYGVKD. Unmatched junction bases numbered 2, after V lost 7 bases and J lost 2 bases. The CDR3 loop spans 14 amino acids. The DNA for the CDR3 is TGTGCCATCAAAGGACAGGGGGCTGGAAACACCATATATTTT. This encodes CAIKGQGAGNTIYF.

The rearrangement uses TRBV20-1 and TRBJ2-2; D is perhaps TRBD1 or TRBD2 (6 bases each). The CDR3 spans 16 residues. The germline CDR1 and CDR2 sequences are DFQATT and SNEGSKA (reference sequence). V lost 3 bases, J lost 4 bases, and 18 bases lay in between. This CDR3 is CSARERGAMGTGELFF. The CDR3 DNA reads TGCAGTGCTAGGGAAAGGGGGGCTATGGGCACCGGGGAGCTGTTTTTT.

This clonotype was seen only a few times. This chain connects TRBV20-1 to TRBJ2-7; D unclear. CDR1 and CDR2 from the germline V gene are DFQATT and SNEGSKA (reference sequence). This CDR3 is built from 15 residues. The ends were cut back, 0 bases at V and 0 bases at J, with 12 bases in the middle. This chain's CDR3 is CSARDQRGSSYEQYF. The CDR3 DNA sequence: TGCAGTGCTAGAGATCAACGCGGCAGCTCCTACGAGCAGTACTTC.

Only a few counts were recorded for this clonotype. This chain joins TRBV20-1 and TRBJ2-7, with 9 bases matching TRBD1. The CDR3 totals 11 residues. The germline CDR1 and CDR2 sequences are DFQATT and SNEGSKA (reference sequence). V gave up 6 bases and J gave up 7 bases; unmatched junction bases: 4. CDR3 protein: CSAGTGREQYF. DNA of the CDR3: TGCAGTGCGGGGACAGGGAGGGAGCAGTACTTC.

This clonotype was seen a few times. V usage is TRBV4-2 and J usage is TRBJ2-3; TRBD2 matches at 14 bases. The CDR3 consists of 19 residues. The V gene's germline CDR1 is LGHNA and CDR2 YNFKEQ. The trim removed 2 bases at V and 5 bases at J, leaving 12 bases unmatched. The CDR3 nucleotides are TGTGCCAGCAGCCAACGACATGGGACTAGCGGGAGATTCGGAGATACGCAGTATTTT. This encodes CASSQRHGTSGRFGDTQYF.